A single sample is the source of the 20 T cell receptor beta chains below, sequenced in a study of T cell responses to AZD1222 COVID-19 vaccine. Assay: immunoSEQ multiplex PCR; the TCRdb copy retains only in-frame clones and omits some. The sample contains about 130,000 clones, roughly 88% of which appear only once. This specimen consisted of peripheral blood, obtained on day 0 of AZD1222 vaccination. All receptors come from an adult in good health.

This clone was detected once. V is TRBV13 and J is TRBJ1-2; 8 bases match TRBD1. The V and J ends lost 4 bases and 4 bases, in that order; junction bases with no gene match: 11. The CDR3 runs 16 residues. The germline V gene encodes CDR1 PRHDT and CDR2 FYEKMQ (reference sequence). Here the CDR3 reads CASSYNPGGAGYGYTF. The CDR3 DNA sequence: TGTGCCAGCAGCTACAATCCAGGGGGCGCAGGCTATGGCTACACCTTC.

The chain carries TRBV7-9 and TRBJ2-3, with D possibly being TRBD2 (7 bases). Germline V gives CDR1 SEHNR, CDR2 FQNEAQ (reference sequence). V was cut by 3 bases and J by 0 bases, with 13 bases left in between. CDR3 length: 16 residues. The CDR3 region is CASSFWGGLSTDTQYF. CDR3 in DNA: TGTGCCAGCAGCTTCTGGGGGGGGCTTAGCACAGATACGCAGTATTTT.

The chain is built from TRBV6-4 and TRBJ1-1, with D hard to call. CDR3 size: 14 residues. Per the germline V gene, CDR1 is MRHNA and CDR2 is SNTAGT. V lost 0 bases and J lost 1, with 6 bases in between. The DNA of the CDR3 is TGTGCCAGCAGTGACTCGAGTAGGAACACTGAAGCTTTCTTT. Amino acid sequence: CASSDSSRNTEAFF.

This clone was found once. As DNA, the CDR3 is TGTGCCAGCAGCCTGAGGGGGACAGAACTGTCGGGTGCGCCCCTCCACTTT. Translating gives CASSLRGTELSGAPLHF. The chain links TRBV5-6 to TRBJ1-6, with 7 bases identical to TRBD1. Germline V gene sequence: CDR1 SGHDT, CDR2 YYEEEE. Germline trimming cut 4 bases from V and 13 bases from J; bases unmatched to any gene: 20. The CDR3 contains 17 residues.

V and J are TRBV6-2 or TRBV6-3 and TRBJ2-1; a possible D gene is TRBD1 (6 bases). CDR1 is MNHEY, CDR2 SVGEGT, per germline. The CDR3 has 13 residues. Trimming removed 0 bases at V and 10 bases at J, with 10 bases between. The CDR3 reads CASSYSFGTEQFF. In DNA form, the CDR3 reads TGTGCCAGCAGTTACTCCTTTGGGACAGAGCAGTTCTTC.

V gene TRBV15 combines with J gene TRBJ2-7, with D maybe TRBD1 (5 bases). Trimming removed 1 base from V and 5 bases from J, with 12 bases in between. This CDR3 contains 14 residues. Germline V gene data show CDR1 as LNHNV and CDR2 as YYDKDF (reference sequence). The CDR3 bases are TGTGCCACCAGCAGAGGGGGTCAGGGAAACGAGCAGTACTTC. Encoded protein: CATSRGGQGNEQYF. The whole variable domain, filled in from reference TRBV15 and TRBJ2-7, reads DAMVIQNPRYQVTQFGKPVTLSCSQTLNHNVMYWYQQKSSQAPKLLFHYYDKDFNNEADTPDNFQSRRPNTSFCFLDIRSPGLGDTAMYLCATSRGGQGNEQYFGPGTRLTVT.

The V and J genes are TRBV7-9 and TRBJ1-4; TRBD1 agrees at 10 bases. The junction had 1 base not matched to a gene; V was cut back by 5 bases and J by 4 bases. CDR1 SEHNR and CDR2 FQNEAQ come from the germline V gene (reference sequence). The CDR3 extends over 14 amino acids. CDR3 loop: CASSRDRGNEKLFF. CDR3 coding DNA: TGTGCCAGCAGCCGGGACAGGGGTAATGAAAAACTGTTTTTT.

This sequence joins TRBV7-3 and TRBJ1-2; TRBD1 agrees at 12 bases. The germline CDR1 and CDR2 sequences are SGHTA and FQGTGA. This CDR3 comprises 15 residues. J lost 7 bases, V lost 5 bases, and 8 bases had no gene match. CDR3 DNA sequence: TGTGCCAGCAGCCTCCGGGACAGGGGGCTTGTTGGCTACACCTTC. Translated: CASSLRDRGLVGYTF.

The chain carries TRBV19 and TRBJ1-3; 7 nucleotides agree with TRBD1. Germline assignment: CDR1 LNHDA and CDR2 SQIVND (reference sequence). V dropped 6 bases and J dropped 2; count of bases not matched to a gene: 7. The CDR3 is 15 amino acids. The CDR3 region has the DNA TGTGCCAGTAGACCCTCCGGGACAGCTGGAAACACCATATATTTT. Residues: CASRPSGTAGNTIYF.

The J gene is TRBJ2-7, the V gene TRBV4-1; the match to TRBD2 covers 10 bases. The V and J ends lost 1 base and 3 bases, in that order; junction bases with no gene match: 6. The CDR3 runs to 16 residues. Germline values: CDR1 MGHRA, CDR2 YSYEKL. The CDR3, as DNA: TGCGCCAGCAGCCAAGTCGGTACTAGCGGGATCTACGAGCAGTACTTC. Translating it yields CASSQVGTSGIYEQYF.

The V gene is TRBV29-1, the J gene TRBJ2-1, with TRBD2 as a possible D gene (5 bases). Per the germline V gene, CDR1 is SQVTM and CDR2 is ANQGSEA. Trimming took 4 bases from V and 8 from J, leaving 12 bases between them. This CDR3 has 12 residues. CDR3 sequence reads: CSVGRMADEQFF. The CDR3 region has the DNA TGCAGCGTTGGGAGGATGGCGGATGAGCAGTTCTTC.

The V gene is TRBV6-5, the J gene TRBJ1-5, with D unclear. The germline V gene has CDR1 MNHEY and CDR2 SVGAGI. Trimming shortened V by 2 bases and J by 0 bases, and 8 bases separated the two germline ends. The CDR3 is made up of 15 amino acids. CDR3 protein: CASSYHHTSNQPQHF. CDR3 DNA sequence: TGTGCCAGCAGTTACCATCATACTAGCAATCAGCCCCAGCATTTT.

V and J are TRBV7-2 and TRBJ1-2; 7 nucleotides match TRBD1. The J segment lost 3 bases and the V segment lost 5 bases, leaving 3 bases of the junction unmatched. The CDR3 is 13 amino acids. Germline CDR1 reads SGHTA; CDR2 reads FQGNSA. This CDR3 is CASSLGQDYGYTF. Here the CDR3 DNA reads TGTGCCAGCAGCCTCGGACAGGACTATGGCTACACCTTC.

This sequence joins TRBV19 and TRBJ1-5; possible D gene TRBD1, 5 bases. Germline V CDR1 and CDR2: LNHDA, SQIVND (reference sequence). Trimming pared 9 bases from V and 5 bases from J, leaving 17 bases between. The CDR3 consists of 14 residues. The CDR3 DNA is TGTGCCAGCAGACCCCTCATGGGGGATCAGCCCCAGCATTTT. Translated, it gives CASRPLMGDQPQHF.

CDR3 bases: TGTGCCAGCAGCCCGAGTGAAGTGACCCAGTACTTC. Its protein is CASSPSEVTQYF. The genes are TRBV6-6 and TRBJ2-5; D call uncertain. The germline V gene has CDR1 MNHNY and CDR2 SVGAGI (reference sequence). The V gene lost 6 bases and the J gene lost 7 bases, with 12 bases spanning the gap. CDR3 length: 12 amino acids.

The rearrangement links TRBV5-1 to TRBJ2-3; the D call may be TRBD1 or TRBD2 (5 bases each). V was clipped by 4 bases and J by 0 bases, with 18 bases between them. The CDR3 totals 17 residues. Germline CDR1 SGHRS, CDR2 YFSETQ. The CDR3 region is CASSLPGRQESTDTQYF. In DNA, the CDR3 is TGCGCCAGCAGCCTACCGGGACGCCAGGAAAGCACAGATACGCAGTATTTT.

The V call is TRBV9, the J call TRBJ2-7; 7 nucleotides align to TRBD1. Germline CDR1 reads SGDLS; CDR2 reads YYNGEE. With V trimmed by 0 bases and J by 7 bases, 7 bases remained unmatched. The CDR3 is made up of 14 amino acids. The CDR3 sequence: CASSVGQGLREQYF. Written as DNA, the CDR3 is TGTGCCAGCAGCGTAGGACAGGGATTAAGAGAGCAGTACTTC.

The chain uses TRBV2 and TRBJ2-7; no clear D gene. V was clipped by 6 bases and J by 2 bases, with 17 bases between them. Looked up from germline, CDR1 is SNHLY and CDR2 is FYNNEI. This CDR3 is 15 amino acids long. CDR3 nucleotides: TGTGCCAGCAGCGAAATAGTCCTCTTGACCTACGAGCAGTACTTC. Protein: CASSEIVLLTYEQYF.

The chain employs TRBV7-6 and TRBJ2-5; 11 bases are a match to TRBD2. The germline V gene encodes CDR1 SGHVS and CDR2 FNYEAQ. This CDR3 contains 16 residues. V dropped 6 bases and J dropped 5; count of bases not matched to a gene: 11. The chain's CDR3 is CASSYSGRAEGETQYF. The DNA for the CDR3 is TGTGCCAGCAGTTATAGCGGGAGGGCCGAGGGGGAGACCCAGTACTTC.

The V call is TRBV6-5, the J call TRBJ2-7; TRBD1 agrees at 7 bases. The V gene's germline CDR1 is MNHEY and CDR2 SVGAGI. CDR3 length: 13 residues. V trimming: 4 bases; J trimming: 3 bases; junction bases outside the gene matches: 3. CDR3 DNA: TGTGCCAGCAGTTTACAGGGGTTCTACGAGCAGTACTTC. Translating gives CASSLQGFYEQYF.